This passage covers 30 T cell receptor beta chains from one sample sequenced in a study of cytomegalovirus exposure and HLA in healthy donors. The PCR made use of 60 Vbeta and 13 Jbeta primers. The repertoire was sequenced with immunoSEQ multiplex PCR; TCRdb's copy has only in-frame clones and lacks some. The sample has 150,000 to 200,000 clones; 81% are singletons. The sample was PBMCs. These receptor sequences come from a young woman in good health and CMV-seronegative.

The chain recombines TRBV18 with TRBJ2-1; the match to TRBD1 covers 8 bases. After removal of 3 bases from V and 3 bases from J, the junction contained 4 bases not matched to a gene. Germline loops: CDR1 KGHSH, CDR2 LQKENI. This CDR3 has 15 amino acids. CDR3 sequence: CASSPGQGDYNEQFF. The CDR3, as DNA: TGTGCCAGCTCACCCGGACAGGGAGACTACAATGAGCAGTTCTTC. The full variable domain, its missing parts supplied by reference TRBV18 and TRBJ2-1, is NAGVMQNPRHLVRRRGQEARLRCSPMKGHSHVYWYRQLPEEGLKFMVYLQKENIIDESGMPKERFSAEFPKEGPSILRIQQVVRGDSAAYFCASSPGQGDYNEQFFGPGTRLTVL.

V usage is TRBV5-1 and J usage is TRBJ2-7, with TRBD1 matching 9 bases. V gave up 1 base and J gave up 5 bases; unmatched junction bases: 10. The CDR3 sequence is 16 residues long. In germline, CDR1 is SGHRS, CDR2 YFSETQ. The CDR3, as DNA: TGCGCCAGCAGCTTGTCCCTAGGACAGGGGTTCCACGAGCAGTACTTC. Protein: CASSLSLGQGFHEQYF.

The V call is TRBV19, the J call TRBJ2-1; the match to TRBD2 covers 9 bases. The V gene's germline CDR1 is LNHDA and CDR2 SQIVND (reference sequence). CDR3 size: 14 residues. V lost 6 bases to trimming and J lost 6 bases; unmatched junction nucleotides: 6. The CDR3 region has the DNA TGTGCCAGTAGCGCTAGCGGGAATCCCAATGAGCAGTTCTTC. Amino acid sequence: CASSASGNPNEQFF. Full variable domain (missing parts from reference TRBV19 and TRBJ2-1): DGGITQSPKYLFRKEGQNVTLSCEQNLNHDAMYWYRQDPGQGLRLIYYSQIVNDFQKGDIAEGYSVSREKKESFPLTVTSAQKNPTAFYLCASSASGNPNEQFFGPGTRLTVL.

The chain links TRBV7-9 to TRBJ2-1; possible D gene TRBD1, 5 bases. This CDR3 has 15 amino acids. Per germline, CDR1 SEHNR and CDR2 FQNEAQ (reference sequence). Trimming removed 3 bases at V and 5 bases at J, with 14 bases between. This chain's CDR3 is CASSLPGKTDNEQFF. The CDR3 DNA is TGTGCCAGCAGCTTGCCAGGGAAAACGGACAATGAGCAGTTCTTC.

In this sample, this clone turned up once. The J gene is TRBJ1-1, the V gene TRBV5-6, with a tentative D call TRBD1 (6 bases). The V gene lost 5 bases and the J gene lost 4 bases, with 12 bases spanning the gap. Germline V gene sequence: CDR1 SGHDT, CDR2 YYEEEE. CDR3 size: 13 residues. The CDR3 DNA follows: TGTGCCAGCAGACCTACAGGGATCACTGAAGCTTTCTTT. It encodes CASRPTGITEAFF.

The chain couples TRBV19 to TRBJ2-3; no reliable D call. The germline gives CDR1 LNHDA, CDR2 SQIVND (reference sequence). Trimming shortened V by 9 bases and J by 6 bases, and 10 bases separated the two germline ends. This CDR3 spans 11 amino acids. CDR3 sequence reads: CASSPPDTQYF. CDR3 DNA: TGTGCCAGCTCCCCCCCGGATACGCAGTATTTT.

This CDR3 reads CASSPPVSGNTYEQYF. The CDR3 nucleotides read TGTGCCAGCTCACCACCGGTGTCTGGCAATACCTACGAGCAGTACTTC. V and J are TRBV18 and TRBJ2-7; D is unclear. Germline lookup yields CDR1 KGHSH and CDR2 LQKENI. The CDR3 runs 16 residues. Trimming took off 0 bases at V and 2 bases at J, with 14 bases between the two ends.

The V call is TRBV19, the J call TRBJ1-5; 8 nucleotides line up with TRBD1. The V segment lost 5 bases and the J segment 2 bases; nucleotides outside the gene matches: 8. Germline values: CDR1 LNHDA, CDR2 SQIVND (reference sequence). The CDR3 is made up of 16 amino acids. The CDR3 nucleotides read TGTGCCAGTAGTCCTGGGACAGGCTGGGGCAATCAGCCCCAGCATTTT. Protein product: CASSPGTGWGNQPQHF. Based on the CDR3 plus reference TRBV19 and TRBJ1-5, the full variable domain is DGGITQSPKYLFRKEGQNVTLSCEQNLNHDAMYWYRQDPGQGLRLIYYSQIVNDFQKGDIAEGYSVSREKKESFPLTVTSAQKNPTAFYLCASSPGTGWGNQPQHFGDGTRLSIL.

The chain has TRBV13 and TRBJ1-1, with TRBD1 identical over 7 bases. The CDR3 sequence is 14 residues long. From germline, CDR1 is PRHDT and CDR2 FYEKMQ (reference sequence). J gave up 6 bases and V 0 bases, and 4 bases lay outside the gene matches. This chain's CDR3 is CASSLGGQSSEAFF. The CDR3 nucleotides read TGTGCCAGCAGCTTAGGGGGACAGTCCTCTGAAGCTTTCTTT.

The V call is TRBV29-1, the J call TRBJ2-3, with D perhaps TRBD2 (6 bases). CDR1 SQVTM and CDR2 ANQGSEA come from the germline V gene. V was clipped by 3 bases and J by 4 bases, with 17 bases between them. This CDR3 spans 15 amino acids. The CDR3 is CSVDRRDVRADTQYF. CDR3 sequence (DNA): TGCAGCGTTGATCGGCGGGATGTACGTGCAGATACGCAGTATTTT.

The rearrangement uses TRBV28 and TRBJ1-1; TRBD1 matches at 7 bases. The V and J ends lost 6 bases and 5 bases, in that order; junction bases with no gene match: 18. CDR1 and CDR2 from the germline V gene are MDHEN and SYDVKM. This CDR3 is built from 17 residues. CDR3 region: CASSLTPYRGERTEAFF. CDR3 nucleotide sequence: TGTGCCAGCAGCCTCACTCCCTACAGGGGAGAGAGGACTGAAGCTTTCTTT.

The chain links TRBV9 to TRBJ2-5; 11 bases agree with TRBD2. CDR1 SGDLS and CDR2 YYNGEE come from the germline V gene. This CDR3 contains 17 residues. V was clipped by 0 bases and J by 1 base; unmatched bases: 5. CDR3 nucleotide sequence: TGTGCCAGCAGCGTAGCTCCAGGGACTAGCGGCCAAGAGACCCAGTACTTC. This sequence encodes CASSVAPGTSGQETQYF.

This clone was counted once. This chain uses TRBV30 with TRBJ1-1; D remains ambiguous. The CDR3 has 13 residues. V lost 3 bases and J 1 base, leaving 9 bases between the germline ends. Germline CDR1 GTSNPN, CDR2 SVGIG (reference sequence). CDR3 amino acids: CAWSTIRNTEAFF. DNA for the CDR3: TGTGCCTGGAGCACAATCCGGAACACTGAAGCTTTCTTT.

The CDR3 sequence is CASSQDRTGGTEAFF. The CDR3 coding sequence is TGCGCCAGCAGCCAAGATCGGACAGGGGGCACTGAAGCTTTCTTT. The J gene is TRBJ1-1, the V gene TRBV4-1; the match to TRBD1 covers 10 bases. CDR3 length: 15 amino acids. V shed 0 bases, J shed 4 bases, and the junction held 2 bases outside the gene matches. CDR1 and CDR2 (germline): MGHRA, YSYEKL.

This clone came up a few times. The CDR3 is CASRDRGLRISEQYF. The CDR3 DNA is TGTGCCAGCAGAGACAGGGGTTTAAGGATATCCGAGCAGTACTTC. This rearrangement joins TRBV2 to TRBJ2-7; the match to TRBD1 covers 8 bases. Unmatched junction bases numbered 13, after V lost 6 bases and J lost 6 bases. Germline values: CDR1 SNHLY, CDR2 FYNNEI. CDR3 size: 15 residues.

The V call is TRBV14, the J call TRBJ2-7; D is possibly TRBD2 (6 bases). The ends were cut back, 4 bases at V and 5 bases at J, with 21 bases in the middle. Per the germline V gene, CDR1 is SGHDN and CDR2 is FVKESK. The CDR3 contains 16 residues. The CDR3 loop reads CASSPMERVLYNEQYF. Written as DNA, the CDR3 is TGTGCCAGCAGCCCTATGGAGCGGGTTCTCTACAACGAGCAGTACTTC.

This CDR3 reads CASSYGGATSYNEQFF. For the CDR3, the DNA is TGTGCCAGCAGTTATGGGGGGGCGACTAGCTACAATGAGCAGTTCTTC. The genes are TRBV6-5 and TRBJ2-1, with a tentative D call TRBD2 (7 bases). V gave up 3 bases and J gave up 3 bases, with 15 bases separating them. The CDR3 spans 16 residues. Germline CDR1 MNHEY, CDR2 SVGAGI.

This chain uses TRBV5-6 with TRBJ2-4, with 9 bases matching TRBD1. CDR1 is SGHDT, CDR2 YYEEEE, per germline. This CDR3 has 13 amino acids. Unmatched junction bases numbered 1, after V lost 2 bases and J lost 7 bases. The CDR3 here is CASSFGTGNIQYF. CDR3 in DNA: TGTGCCAGCAGCTTTGGGACAGGGAACATTCAGTACTTC.

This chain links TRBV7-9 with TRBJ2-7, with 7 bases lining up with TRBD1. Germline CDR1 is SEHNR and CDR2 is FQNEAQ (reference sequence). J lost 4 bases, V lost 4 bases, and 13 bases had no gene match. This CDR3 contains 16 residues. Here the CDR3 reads CASSSRDSLTRYEQYF. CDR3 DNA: TGTGCCAGCAGCTCCCGGGACAGTCTGACGAGGTACGAGCAGTACTTC.

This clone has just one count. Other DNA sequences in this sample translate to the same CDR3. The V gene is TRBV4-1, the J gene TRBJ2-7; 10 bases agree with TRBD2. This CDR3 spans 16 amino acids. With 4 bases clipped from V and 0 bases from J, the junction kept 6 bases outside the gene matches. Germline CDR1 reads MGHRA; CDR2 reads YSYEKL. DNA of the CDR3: TGCGCCAGCAGCCTAGGACTAGCGGCCAGCTCCTACGAGCAGTACTTC. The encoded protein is CASSLGLAASSYEQYF.

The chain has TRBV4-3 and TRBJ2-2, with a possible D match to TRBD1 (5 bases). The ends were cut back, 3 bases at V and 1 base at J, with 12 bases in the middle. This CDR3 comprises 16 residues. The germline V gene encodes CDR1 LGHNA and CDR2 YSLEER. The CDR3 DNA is TGCGCCAGCAGCCATCTAGTGACAGAGAACACCGGGGAGCTGTTTTTT. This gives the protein CASSHLVTENTGELFF.

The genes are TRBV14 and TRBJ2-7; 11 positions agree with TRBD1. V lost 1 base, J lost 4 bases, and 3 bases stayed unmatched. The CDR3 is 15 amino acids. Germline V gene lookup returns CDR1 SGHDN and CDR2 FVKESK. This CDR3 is CASSQGGTGGYEQYF. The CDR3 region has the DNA TGTGCCAGCAGCCAAGGAGGGACAGGGGGGTACGAGCAGTACTTC.

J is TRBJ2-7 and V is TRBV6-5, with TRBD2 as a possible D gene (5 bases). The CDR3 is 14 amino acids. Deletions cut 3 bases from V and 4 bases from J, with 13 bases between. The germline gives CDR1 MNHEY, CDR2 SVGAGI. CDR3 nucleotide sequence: TGTGCCAGCAGTTATGGTGGGCCGGGATACGAGCAGTACTTC. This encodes CASSYGGPGYEQYF.

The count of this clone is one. Written as DNA, the CDR3 is TGTGCCAGCAGCTTGCGACAGGGGGCGGACGAAAAACTGTTTTTT. It codes for CASSLRQGADEKLFF. This chain joins TRBV5-6 and TRBJ1-4; 10 nucleotides agree with TRBD1. The CDR3 has 15 amino acids. Trimming at V came to 1 base and at J to 8 bases, leaving 5 bases not matched to a gene. CDR1 is SGHDT, CDR2 YYEEEE, per germline.

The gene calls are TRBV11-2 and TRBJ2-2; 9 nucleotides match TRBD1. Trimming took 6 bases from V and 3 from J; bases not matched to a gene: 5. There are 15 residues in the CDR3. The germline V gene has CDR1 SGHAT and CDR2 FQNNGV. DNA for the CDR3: TGTGCCAGCAGGCGGACAGGGGTGGACACCGGGGAGCTGTTTTTT. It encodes CASRRTGVDTGELFF. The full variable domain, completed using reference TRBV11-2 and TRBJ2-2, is EAGVAQSPRYKIIEKRQSVAFWCNPISGHATLYWYQQILGQGPKLLIQFQNNGVVDDSQLPKDRFSAERLKGVDSTLKIQPAKLEDSAVYLCASRRTGVDTGELFFGEGSRLTVL.

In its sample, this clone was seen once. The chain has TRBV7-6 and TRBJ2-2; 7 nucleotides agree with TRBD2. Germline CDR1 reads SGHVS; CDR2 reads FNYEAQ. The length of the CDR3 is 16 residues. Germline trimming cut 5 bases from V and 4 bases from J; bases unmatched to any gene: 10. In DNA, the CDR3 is TGTGCCAGCAGCCCAGTGATACCTAGCGGCACCGGGGAGCTGTTTTTT. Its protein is CASSPVIPSGTGELFF.

The chain's CDR3 is CASSFFLAEHSTAFF. The CDR3 DNA reads as TGTGCCAGCAGCTTTTTTCTGGCCGAACATTCAACCGCTTTCTTT. The chain employs TRBV7-9 and TRBJ1-1; D is ambiguous. Germline V CDR1 and CDR2: SEHNR, FQNEAQ (reference sequence). Trimming stripped 3 bases from V and 11 bases from J, with 22 bases between. This CDR3 has 15 residues.

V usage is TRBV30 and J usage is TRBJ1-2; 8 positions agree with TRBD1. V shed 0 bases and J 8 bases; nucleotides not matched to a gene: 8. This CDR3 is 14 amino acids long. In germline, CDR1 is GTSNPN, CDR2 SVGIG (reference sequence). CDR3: CAWSVGTGGRGYTF. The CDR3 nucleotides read TGTGCCTGGAGTGTCGGAACAGGGGGAAGAGGCTACACCTTC.

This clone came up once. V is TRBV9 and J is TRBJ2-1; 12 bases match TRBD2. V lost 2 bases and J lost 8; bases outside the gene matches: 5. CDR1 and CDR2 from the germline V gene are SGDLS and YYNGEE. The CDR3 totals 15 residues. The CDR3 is CASSVSTSGGHEQFF. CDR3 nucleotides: TGTGCCAGCAGCGTCTCGACTAGCGGGGGTCATGAGCAGTTCTTC.

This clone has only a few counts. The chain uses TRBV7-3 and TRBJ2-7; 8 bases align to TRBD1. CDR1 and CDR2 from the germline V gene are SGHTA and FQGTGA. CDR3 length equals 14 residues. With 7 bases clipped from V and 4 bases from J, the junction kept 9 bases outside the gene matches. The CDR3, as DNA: TGTGCCAGCACCCGTCCGACAGGGGCTTACGAGCAGTACTTC. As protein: CASTRPTGAYEQYF.